This T cell receptor (beta chain) was retrieved from a study of Ad26.COV2.S vaccination and SARS-CoV-2 variants. Study at large: Each vaccinee took Ad26.COV2.S intramuscularly, once or twice 56 days apart.

Treatment in this sample: some 19 received Ad26.COV2.S at low or high dose, single or two shots; about 5 received placebo; per-sample allocation not given. After the first vaccine or placebo injection, samples were drawn on day 63. In Boston, an adult donor aged 18-55 years took part. Clones were sequenced by immunoSEQ multiplex PCR, and TCRdb holds only the in-frame ones, with some missing. This table holds about 280,000 clones, roughly 86% found once. Findings of the study overall: Participants in the vaccine arm had higher spike-specific TCR breadth; placebo recipients had lower. The authors reported substantial breadth in spike-specific CD8+ and CD4+ T cell responses after vaccination.

As regards this clone: No antigen is known for it.

V lost 8 bases, J lost 4 bases, and 12 bases lay in between. The germline CDR1 and CDR2 sequences are ENHRY and SYGVKD. The CDR3 covers 13 residues. The source was peripheral blood, collected in a trial of Ad26.COV2.S vaccine versus placebo. The receptor's source is a person between 18 and 59 years old who received the Ad26.COV2.S COVID-19 vaccine or a placebo. This rearrangement joins TRBV10-3 to TRBJ2-1, with D maybe TRBD2 (6 bases). DNA for the CDR3: TGTGCCATCCCGGGGGACTCGTACAATGAGCAGTTCTTC. The encoded protein is CAIPGDSYNEQFF.